The clone carrying this T cell receptor beta chain was counted a few times. Given the absence of the conserved phenylalanine or tryptophan at the CDR3 end, a read error is likely. The investigators made TCR beta cDNA from 400 to 550 ng total RNA, using a constant-region primer. A slightly modified ARM-PCR protocol with three nested multiplex PCR rounds produced these TCR beta libraries. A C-beta reverse primer and TRBV1-TRBV30 forward primers served in each of the first two PCR rounds, at about 10 cycles apiece. Each CDR3 protein is one row after TCRdb ran MiXCR on the multiplex PCR reads. Among 300,000 to 350,000 distinct CDR3 sequences, 50% to 60% were seen once, and the ten largest hold about 15%. The sample originates from a study of tumor-infiltrating lymphocytes in primary liver carcinoma. At the level of the study: Roughly 3.5 to 8 million productive TCRbeta reads came from each sample, comparable across tissue types.

The CDR3 contains 15 residues. The germline V gene has CDR1 SGHNT and CDR2 YENEEA. Trimming pared 7 bases from V and 2 bases from J, leaving 18 bases between. Germline DNA was extracted too, while blood RNA derived from unsorted whole blood. The source material was peripheral blood. This chain links TRBV11-3 with TRBJ2-7; TRBD1 is a possible D gene (6 bases). The receptor was isolated from a woman aged 25 to 39 with primary liver carcinoma and hepatitis B virus infection. CDR3 coding DNA: TGTGCCAGCACCTTCGGGCAGGGGCCCACCTACGAGCAGTACATC. It translates to CASTFGQGPTYEQYI.